This is a list of T cell receptor beta chains from one sample in a study of shared T cell receptors in the human thymus. This table comes from immunoSEQ multiplex PCR, and its TCRdb copy is limited to in-frame clones, with some not included. The sample lists more than 300,000 clones, approximately 95% occurring once. Sample: thymocytes. All receptors come from a human donor. Both conserved end residues are part of each CDR3. A D gene is named only where the DNA matches it firmly. Not all rows give a size; the values are once, few, many and, for expanded clones, a class.

.	.	TRBV4-3	TRBJ2-7	CASSQDWTPEQYF	TGCGCCAGCAGCCAAGATTGGACGCCCGAGCAGTACTTC
.	TRBD2	TRBV14	TRBJ2-7	CASSQDDVGLAGGPDYEQYF	TGTGCCAGCAGCCAGGACGACGTAGGACTAGCGGGAGGGCCTGACTACGAGCAGTACTTC
.	.	TRBV27	TRBJ1-4	CASRPAGRAEKLFF	TGTGCCAGCCGGCCCGCAGGGCGTGCTGAAAAACTGTTTTTT
once	TRBD1	TRBV30	TRBJ1-1	CAWTAAVTGGETEAFF	TGTGCCTGGACCGCTGCGGTGACAGGGGGCGAGACTGAAGCTTTCTTT
.	.	TRBV28	TRBJ2-1	CASSSREPDRTDRSSYNEQFF	TGTGCCAGCAGTTCCCGGGAACCCGATCGGACGGACCGTAGCTCCTACAATGAGCAGTTCTTC
.	TRBD1	TRBV11-2	TRBJ1-2	CASSSLLGDRDYGYTF	TGTGCCAGCAGCTCACTGCTAGGGGACAGGGACTATGGCTACACCTTC
.	.	TRBV27	TRBJ1-6	CASSLARQVTGPLHF	TGTGCCAGCAGTTTAGCGCGACAGGTGACGGGACCCCTCCACTTT
.	.	TRBV7-2	TRBJ1-2	CASSSRGGNVTYGYTF	TGTGCCAGCAGCTCGAGGGGAGGGAACGTAACTTATGGCTACACCTTC
few	.	TRBV2	TRBJ2-7	CASRALAPGEQYF	TGTGCCAGCAGAGCCCTAGCGCCTGGGGAGCAGTACTTC
few	.	TRBV19	TRBJ1-2	CASSIGGLNYGYTF	TGTGCCAGTAGTATAGGGGGACTCAACTATGGCTACACCTTC
.	.	TRBV4-1	TRBJ1-2	CASSPRDRDFYGYTF	TGCGCCAGCAGCCCCCGGGACCGGGACTTCTATGGCTACACCTTC
once	.	TRBV6-6	TRBJ1-2	CASRDPTVVGYTF	TGTGCCAGCAGGGACCCTACAGTAGTCGGCTACACCTTC
.	.	TRBV19	TRBJ1-1	CASSKRQRNTEAFF	TGTGCCAGTAGTAAAAGACAGAGGAACACTGAAGCTTTCTTT
.	.	TRBV5-5	TRBJ1-5	CASSPVKGNQPQHF	TGTGCCAGCAGCCCAGTTAAGGGCAATCAGCCCCAGCATTTT
once	TRBD1	TRBV27	TRBJ2-7	CASRKGTGAQTYEQYF	TGTGCCAGCAGAAAAGGGACAGGGGCGCAAACCTACGAGCAGTACTTC
.	.	TRBV19	TRBJ1-2	CASTRFRGVPSYGYTF	TGTGCCAGTACTCGGTTCAGGGGAGTTCCTAGCTATGGCTACACCTTC
.	TRBD2	TRBV27	TRBJ2-3	CASSSNPGLPRTDTQYF	TGTGCCAGCAGTTCCAACCCGGGACTACCACGCACAGATACGCAGTATTTT
.	.	TRBV30	TRBJ2-1	CAWSEGGKFF	TGTGCCTGGAGCGAAGGGGGAAAGTTCTTC
.	.	TRBV9	TRBJ2-3	CASSSPPPDSTDTQYF	TGTGCCAGCAGCTCCCCCCCACCCGACAGCACAGATACGCAGTATTTT
.	.	TRBV7-9	TRBJ1-3	CASSHNLSRNTIYF	TGTGCCAGCAGCCACAACCTCAGCCGGAACACCATATATTTT
.	.	TRBV7-3	TRBJ2-3	CASSPRGGLTTDTQYF	TGTGCCAGCAGCCCACGGGGTGGCCTAACCACAGATACGCAGTATTTT
.	.	TRBV10-1	TRBJ2-7	CASSGPGYEQYF	TGCGCCAGCAGTGGGCCCGGGTACGAGCAGTACTTC
.	.	TRBV7-9	TRBJ2-1	CASRERPPSGNEQFF	TGTGCCAGCAGAGAAAGGCCTCCCTCTGGCAATGAGCAGTTCTTC
.	.	TRBV19	TRBJ1-5	CASSYDEDSNQPQHF	TGTGCCAGTAGTTACGACGAGGATAGCAATCAGCCCCAGCATTTT
.	.	TRBV12-5	TRBJ2-7	CASGLAVLGTVGGYF	TGTGCTAGTGGTTTGGCCGTCTTGGGAACCGTAGGGGGGTACTTC
once	.	TRBV28	TRBJ2-2	CASTETGQTGELFF	TGTGCCAGCACAGAAACCGGGCAGACCGGGGAGCTGTTTTTT
.	.	TRBV27	TRBJ2-7	CASSPGVSYEQYF	TGTGCCAGCAGTCCTGGGGTCTCCTACGAGCAGTACTTC
.	TRBD2	TRBV4-3	TRBJ2-7	CASSPGLAGSYEQYF	TGCGCCAGCAGCCCCGGACTAGCGGGCTCCTACGAGCAGTACTTC
.	.	TRBV5-1	TRBJ2-7	CASSLDGGRSYEQYF	TGCGCCAGCAGCTTGGATGGGGGACGATCGTACGAGCAGTACTTC
.	TRBD2	TRBV7-2	TRBJ2-5	CASSPRGSGGTQYF	TGTGCCAGCAGCCCAAGGGGTAGCGGGGGGACCCAGTACTTC